These 25 T cell receptor beta chains were all obtained from the same sample, sequenced in a study of cytomegalovirus exposure and HLA in healthy donors. This table comes from immunoSEQ multiplex PCR, and its TCRdb copy is limited to in-frame clones, with some not included. This table holds about 150,000 clones, about 89% found once. Source material: PBMCs. The receptor source for this set is a woman aged 18-35 years in good health and CMV-seropositive.

The chain employs TRBV6-4 and TRBJ1-2; D not resolved. CDR1 and CDR2 (germline): MRHNA, SNTAGT. The CDR3 spans 13 residues. Between the trimmed V and J ends, which lost 10 bases and 4 bases, there was a span of 16 bases. As DNA, the CDR3 is TGTGCCAACCCTTTGCCGGGGATCTATGGCTACACCTTC. Amino acids: CANPLPGIYGYTF.

The rearrangement links TRBV11-3 to TRBJ2-1, with 9 bases lining up with TRBD2. After removal of 5 bases from V and 5 bases from J, the junction contained 7 bases not matched to a gene. Germline values: CDR1 SGHNT, CDR2 YENEEA. There are 15 residues in the CDR3. CDR3 nucleotides: TGTGCCAGCAGCCCCCGGACTAGCGTCAACAATGAGCAGTTCTTC. Translating it yields CASSPRTSVNNEQFF.

This clone was recorded only once. The J gene is TRBJ1-5, the V gene TRBV30; the match to TRBD1 covers 8 bases. Germline CDR1 reads GTSNPN; CDR2 reads SVGIG (reference sequence). The CDR3 is made up of 15 amino acids. The ends lost 2 bases at V and 1 base at J; junction bases unmatched: 4. In DNA form, the CDR3 reads TGTGCCTGGAGTTCCCACAGGGGGAGCAATCAGCCCCAGCATTTT. It is translated as CAWSSHRGSNQPQHF.

The V and J genes are TRBV11-2 and TRBJ2-3; 14 positions agree with TRBD2. Losses at the gene ends were 4 bases for V and 4 bases for J; bases not matched to a gene: 10. The CDR3 length is 18 residues. The germline V gene encodes CDR1 SGHAT and CDR2 FQNNGV. This chain's CDR3 is CASSYFPGLAGAPDTQYF. In nucleotides, the CDR3 is TGTGCCAGCAGCTACTTTCCGGGACTAGCGGGAGCCCCAGATACGCAGTATTTT. The full variable domain, with the rest looked up from reference TRBV11-2 and TRBJ2-3, is EAGVAQSPRYKIIEKRQSVAFWCNPISGHATLYWYQQILGQGPKLLIQFQNNGVVDDSQLPKDRFSAERLKGVDSTLKIQPAKLEDSAVYLCASSYFPGLAGAPDTQYFGPGTRLTVL.

The gene calls are TRBV19 and TRBJ2-7, with 12 bases lining up with TRBD2. With V trimmed by 5 bases and J by 4 bases, 9 bases remained unmatched. This CDR3 spans 16 amino acids. Germline V gene sequence: CDR1 LNHDA, CDR2 SQIVND (reference sequence). The CDR3 region is CASSARGLAGPYEQYF. In DNA, the CDR3 is TGTGCCAGTAGTGCCCGTGGACTAGCGGGACCTTACGAGCAGTACTTC.

The chain links TRBV13 to TRBJ2-5, with TRBD2 as a possible D gene (5 bases). Germline assignment: CDR1 PRHDT and CDR2 FYEKMQ (reference sequence). Trimming cost V 7 bases and J 5 bases, with 8 bases left between them. The CDR3 has 11 residues. CDR3 nucleotide sequence: TGTGCCAGCACGTCGGGGGAGACCCAGTACTTC. Protein: CASTSGETQYF.

CDR3 coding DNA: TGTGCCAGCATCTCTGGCACCATGAACACTGAAGCTTTCTTT. This sequence encodes CASISGTMNTEAFF. V gene TRBV27 combines with J gene TRBJ1-1, with unresolved D. Looked up from germline, CDR1 is MNHEY and CDR2 is SMNVEV (reference sequence). The CDR3 has 14 residues. Trimming cost V 7 bases and J 0 bases, with 12 bases left between them.

The chain links TRBV10-2 to TRBJ2-7; D unclear. The CDR3 runs 14 residues. Trimming removed 0 bases at V and 6 bases at J, with 12 bases between. CDR1 is WSHSY and CDR2 is SAAADI in the germline V gene. CDR3 DNA sequence: TGCGCCAGCAGTGAGTCGATTCAACCGAGCGAGCAGTACTTC. This gives the protein CASSESIQPSEQYF.

This clone was seen a single time. The chain employs TRBV2 and TRBJ1-5; 7 bases fit TRBD1. V dropped 5 bases and J dropped 2; count of bases not matched to a gene: 6. Germline-derived CDR1 and CDR2 are SNHLY and FYNNEI. The CDR3 covers 15 residues. The CDR3 DNA sequence: TGTGCCAGCAGTCCACAGGGGATTGGCAATCAGCCCCAGCATTTT. As protein: CASSPQGIGNQPQHF.

This chain connects TRBV4-1 to TRBJ2-1; 11 nucleotides agree with TRBD1. There are 17 residues in the CDR3. From germline, CDR1 is MGHRA and CDR2 YSYEKL. J lost 9 bases, V lost 1 base, and 11 bases had no gene match. This chain's CDR3 is CASSQGPPGTGGLEQFF. The CDR3 DNA reads TGCGCCAGCAGCCAAGGGCCCCCCGGGACAGGGGGACTTGAGCAGTTCTTC.

The J gene is TRBJ2-1, the V gene TRBV30, with 9 positions matching TRBD2. J lost 0 bases, V lost 7 bases, and 4 bases had no gene match. The length of the CDR3 is 14 residues. Germline V gene data show CDR1 as GTSNPN and CDR2 as SVGIG (reference sequence). CDR3 in amino acids: CASLSGSSYNEQFF. The CDR3 coding sequence is TGTGCCTCGCTTAGCGGGAGCTCCTACAATGAGCAGTTCTTC.

In DNA form, the CDR3 reads TGTGCCAGCAGTGAATTAGCGGGAGGGCCTGCAGATACGCAGTATTTT. It translates to CASSELAGGPADTQYF. The chain joins TRBV28 to TRBJ2-3, with 11 bases lining up with TRBD2. The junction had 8 bases not matched to a gene; V was cut back by 5 bases and J by 4 bases. Germline V gene sequence: CDR1 MDHEN, CDR2 SYDVKM. The length of the CDR3 is 16 residues.

About this clone itself: Germline and junction disagree at one end, which may indicate a read error. The chain employs TRBV2 and TRBJ1-4, with D maybe TRBD1 (6 bases). CDR1 is SNHLY, CDR2 FYNNEI, per germline. This CDR3 spans 14 amino acids. The CDR3 nucleotides read TGTACCAGCAGTGGCGGGGGGCTTAATGAAAAACTGTTTTTT. It encodes CTSSGGGLNEKLFF.

The chain couples TRBV11-2 to TRBJ2-7; D is perhaps TRBD2 (6 bases). CDR3 size: 15 residues. Per the germline V gene, CDR1 is SGHAT and CDR2 is FQNNGV. Trimming removed 5 bases from V and 5 bases from J, with 19 bases in between. Here the CDR3 reads CASSRLGRGRDEQYF. In nucleotides, the CDR3 is TGTGCCAGCAGCCGCCTAGGGCGGGGTAGAGACGAGCAGTACTTC.

The chain has TRBV4-1 and TRBJ2-2, with D possibly matching TRBD1 (7 bases). The CDR3 runs 18 residues. The germline CDR1 and CDR2 sequences are MGHRA and YSYEKL. V lost 6 bases, J lost 1 base, and 21 bases lay in between. DNA for the CDR3: TGCGCCAGCAGTTCTGGAGGGGGTTCAGGGGGGAACACCGGGGAGCTGTTTTTT. Residues: CASSSGGGSGGNTGELFF.

The chain is built from TRBV19 and TRBJ1-5, with 12 bases aligning to TRBD1. CDR1 is LNHDA and CDR2 is SQIVND in the germline V gene (reference sequence). V trimming: 4 bases; J trimming: 6 bases; junction bases outside the gene matches: 7. The CDR3 totals 16 residues. The CDR3 DNA follows: TGTGCCAGTAGTACGACGGGACAGGGGGCATCTCAGCCCCAGCATTTT. It specifies CASSTTGQGASQPQHF.

This chain joins TRBV15 and TRBJ2-7, with a possible D match to TRBD2 (5 bases). This CDR3 spans 13 amino acids. V was cut by 7 bases and J by 6 bases, with 16 bases left in between. In germline, CDR1 is LNHNV, CDR2 YYDKDF (reference sequence). The CDR3: CATTTGYNSEQYF. The CDR3 DNA reads as TGTGCCACCACCACGGGGTATAATAGCGAGCAGTACTTC. Combining the CDR3 with reference TRBV15 and TRBJ2-7 gives the whole variable domain DAMVIQNPRYQVTQFGKPVTLSCSQTLNHNVMYWYQQKSSQAPKLLFHYYDKDFNNEADTPDNFQSRRPNTSFCFLDIRSPGLGDTAMYLCATTTGYNSEQYFGPGTRLTVT.

The gene calls are TRBV11-2 and TRBJ1-1, with TRBD1 as a possible D gene (5 bases). The CDR3 loop spans 14 amino acids. Trimming shortened V by 5 bases and J by 2 bases, and 12 bases separated the two germline ends. Germline V CDR1 and CDR2: SGHAT, FQNNGV. CDR3 in DNA: TGTGCCAGCAGCCTCCAGGGATACAACACTGAAGCTTTCTTT. It encodes CASSLQGYNTEAFF.

The chain links TRBV19 to TRBJ2-7; D is possibly TRBD1 (7 bases). CDR3 length: 18 amino acids. Trimming took 5 bases from V and 5 from J, leaving 28 bases between them. Germline values: CDR1 LNHDA, CDR2 SQIVND (reference sequence). For the CDR3, the DNA is TGTGCCAGTAGTGCAACTCGCCCCTCGGCAGGGGGGTTCAACGAGCAGTACTTC. This sequence encodes CASSATRPSAGGFNEQYF.

This rearrangement joins TRBV21-1 to TRBJ2-5; the D segment call TRBD2 is taken from the table without a DNA check. TRBV21-1 is a pseudogene segment. The CDR3 contains 15 residues. In DNA, the CDR3 is TGTGCCAGCAGCAAAGAGGGGGGGAAGGGAGAGACCCAGTACTTC. Its protein product is CASSKEGGKGETQYF.

This clone was seen ten or more times. The genes are TRBV5-4 and TRBJ1-2; the match to TRBD1 covers 8 bases. Germline V gene lookup returns CDR1 SGHNT and CDR2 YYREEE (reference sequence). The trim removed 0 bases at V and 6 bases at J, leaving 10 bases unmatched. This CDR3 has 16 amino acids. The CDR3 loop reads CASSLATGRGRDGYTF. CDR3 DNA sequence: TGTGCCAGCAGCTTGGCCACGGGCAGGGGGCGGGATGGCTACACCTTC.

CDR3 amino acids: CASSEFVQSNEQFF. In nucleotides, the CDR3 is TGTGCCAGCAGTGAATTTGTCCAGTCAAATGAGCAGTTCTTC. J is TRBJ2-1 and V is TRBV6-1; no definite D call. The ends were cut back, 2 bases at V and 7 bases at J, with 12 bases in the middle. CDR1 is MNHNS, CDR2 SASEGT, per germline. This CDR3 is 14 amino acids long.

The chain is built from TRBV14 and TRBJ2-1; TRBD2 matches at 13 bases. CDR1 is SGHDN, CDR2 FVKESK, per germline. The J segment lost 10 bases and the V segment lost 4 bases, leaving 10 bases of the junction unmatched. The CDR3 is 16 residues long. The CDR3 here is CASSLLGLAGVEEQFF. The DNA for the CDR3 is TGTGCCAGCAGCCTCCTAGGACTAGCGGGAGTTGAGGAGCAGTTCTTC.

This clone was counted only a few times. This chain links TRBV4-3 with TRBJ2-3, with 10 bases lining up with TRBD2. CDR1 is LGHNA, CDR2 YSLEER, per germline. The CDR3 runs 18 residues. The J segment lost 4 bases and the V segment lost 1 base, leaving 11 bases of the junction unmatched. The CDR3 DNA follows: TGCGCCAGCAGCCAAGCGTTTACTAGCGGGATGAGGGCAGATACGCAGTATTTT. Protein sequence: CASSQAFTSGMRADTQYF.

The chain uses TRBV5-6 and TRBJ1-2; tentatively, D is TRBD1 (5 bases). Per the germline V gene, CDR1 is SGHDT and CDR2 is YYEEEE. V lost 2 bases and J lost 7, with 15 bases in between. The CDR3 spans 14 residues. CDR3 in DNA: TGTGCCAGCAGCTTCTTAGTTCGGGGGGTTGGCTACACCTTC. Translated, it gives CASSFLVRGVGYTF.